The 23 T cell receptor beta chains given below trace back to one sample, sequenced in a study of regulatory T cells in long-lasting Graves disease. Assembly of TCR beta libraries relied on iRepertoire HTBI primers together with Arm-PCR of CDR3 regions. In TCRdb, the multiplex PCR reads were re-called with MiXCR into one record per CDR3 protein. The sample holds a few hundred thousand distinct CDR3 sequences; roughly 21% are singletons and the top ten take about 6.6%. Time point in this sample: persistent/refractory GD, antithyroid drugs over 5 years with positive TRAb. PBMC-extracted RNA yielded the TCR library. The specimen was peripheral blood mononuclear cells (PBMCs), collected when the disease was refractory, from a patient treated with antithyroid drugs. The receptors were gathered from a female donor with Graves disease.

This clonotype showed up many times. V and J are TRBV28 and TRBJ2-7; a possible D gene is TRBD2 (6 bases). The length of the CDR3 is 15 residues. Per germline, CDR1 MDHEN and CDR2 SYDVKM. V gave up 6 bases and J gave up 3 bases, with 18 bases separating them. The CDR3 is CASSSPGEGLYEQYF. The CDR3 DNA follows: TGTGCCAGCAGCTCACCGGGAGAGGGACTCTACGAGCAGTACTTC.

This clonotype has at least ten counts. The chain couples TRBV3-1 to TRBJ2-5; D is undetermined. Germline V lookup: CDR1 LGHDT, CDR2 YNNKEL (reference sequence). This CDR3 has 14 residues. V lost 5 bases and J 5 bases, leaving 15 bases between the germline ends. The CDR3 DNA reads as TGTGCCAGCAGCTGGGTACATTTGGGGGAGACCCAGTACTTC. Protein sequence: CASSWVHLGETQYF.

This clonotype appeared a few times. V is TRBV5-1 and J is TRBJ1-2; D possibly corresponds to TRBD1 (5 bases). The CDR3 spans 14 residues. Looked up from germline, CDR1 is SGHRS and CDR2 is YFSETQ. Between the trimmed V and J ends, which lost 2 bases and 4 bases, there was a span of 12 bases. The CDR3 protein is CASSLATGLYGYTF. CDR3 DNA sequence: TGCGCCAGCAGCTTAGCGACGGGACTCTATGGCTACACCTTC.

The chain employs TRBV20-1 and TRBJ1-5; D gene unclear. Trimming removed 0 bases from V and 0 bases from J, with 9 bases in between. Germline CDR1 DFQATT, CDR2 SNEGSKA (reference sequence). The CDR3 covers 15 residues. CDR3 sequence: CSARDRGFSNQPQHF. Written as DNA, the CDR3 is TGCAGTGCTAGAGATCGGGGATTTAGCAATCAGCCCCAGCATTTT.

The chain links TRBV19 to TRBJ1-1; weak D call: TRBD1 (6 bases). Germline V gives CDR1 LNHDA, CDR2 SQIVND (reference sequence). The CDR3 runs to 16 residues. Trimming took 5 bases from V and 1 from J, leaving 17 bases between them. The DNA for the CDR3 is TGTGCCAGTAGTCCACCGGGGGGGCGCAGGAACACTGAAGCTTTCTTT. It yields the protein CASSPPGGRRNTEAFF.

This clonotype turned up a few times. Relative to the germline gene, one junction end is altered; a read error may explain this. The V call is TRBV28, the J call TRBJ2-2; D may be TRBD2 (6 bases). The CDR3 totals 16 residues. Germline CDR1 MDHEN, CDR2 SYDVKM. The CDR3 sequence: CASSYLGDPNTGGLFF. CDR3 DNA: TGTGCCAGCAGCTACCTGGGGGACCCGAACACCGGGGGGCTGTTTTTT.

The V and J genes are TRBV30 and TRBJ2-5; TRBD1 might be the D (5 bases). V lost 3 bases and J 7 bases, leaving 12 bases between the germline ends. The germline V gene encodes CDR1 GTSNPN and CDR2 SVGIG (reference sequence). The length of the CDR3 is 12 residues. The CDR3 loop reads CAWRGPSGTQYF. The CDR3 nucleotides read TGTGCCTGGAGGGGGCCTTCGGGGACCCAGTACTTC.

This clonotype was observed a few times. This chain connects TRBV5-1 to TRBJ1-6, with D unresolved. The germline CDR1 and CDR2 sequences are SGHRS and YFSETQ. The V and J ends lost 4 bases and 0 bases respectively, with 17 bases between them. The CDR3 loop spans 18 amino acids. Here the CDR3 reads CASSQRDSASSYNSPLHF. DNA of the CDR3: TGCGCCAGCAGCCAAAGGGATTCGGCAAGCTCCTATAATTCACCCCTCCACTTT.

The chain links TRBV28 to TRBJ2-1; the match to TRBD2 covers 12 bases. This CDR3 is built from 14 residues. The V gene's germline CDR1 is MDHEN and CDR2 SYDVKM. V shed 6 bases and J 7 bases; nucleotides not matched to a gene: 4. The CDR3: CASSRTSGKNEQFF. The CDR3 nucleotides read TGTGCCAGCAGCCGGACTAGCGGGAAAAATGAGCAGTTCTTC. Full variable domain (outside the CDR3, taken from reference TRBV28 and TRBJ2-1): DVKVTQSSRYLVKRTGEKVFLECVQDMDHENMFWYRQDPGLGLRLIYFSYDVKMKEKGDIPEGYSVSREKKERFSLILESASTNQTSMYLCASSRTSGKNEQFFGPGTRLTVL.

In regard to this clonotype: A much larger clone lies one base from this, so it may be a read error. This chain links TRBV6-1 with TRBJ1-1; 8 nucleotides match TRBD1. CDR3 length equals 15 residues. CDR1 and CDR2 from the germline V gene are MNHNS and SASEGT. V lost 6 bases, J lost 1 base, and 7 bases stayed unmatched. The CDR3 nucleotides are TGTGCCAGCAGCTCGCCAGGGGGCAGGAACACTGAAGCTTTCTTT. Its protein is CASSSPGGRNTEAFF.

There are a few counts of this clonotype. The chain recombines TRBV5-5 with TRBJ2-7, with a possible D match to TRBD2 (6 bases). Germline V gene sequence: CDR1 SGHKS, CDR2 YYEKEE (reference sequence). The CDR3 totals 15 residues. The V end lost 3 bases, the J end lost 0 bases, and 13 bases lay between the germline ends. The CDR3 here is CASSSGVAVSYEQYF. The CDR3 bases are TGTGCCAGCAGCTCCGGAGTAGCGGTCTCCTACGAGCAGTACTTC. Combining the CDR3 with reference TRBV5-5 and TRBJ2-7 gives the whole variable domain DAGVTQSPTHLIKTRGQQVTLRCSPISGHKSVSWYQQVLGQGPQFIFQYYEKEERGRGNFPDRFSARQFPNYSSELNVNALLLGDSALYLCASSSGVAVSYEQYFGPGTRLTVT.

This chain joins TRBV11-2 and TRBJ2-1, with 9 bases lining up with TRBD2. Germline V CDR1 and CDR2: SGHAT, FQNNGV. The CDR3 has 15 residues. V lost 7 bases, J lost 0 bases, and 4 bases stayed unmatched. The CDR3 is CASTSSGSSYNEQFF. CDR3 sequence (DNA): TGTGCCAGCACCAGTAGCGGGAGCTCCTACAATGAGCAGTTCTTC.

This clonotype was counted ten times or more. The chain has TRBV7-9 and TRBJ2-5; 7 bases agree with TRBD2. CDR3 length: 15 residues. The germline V gene has CDR1 SEHNR and CDR2 FQNEAQ (reference sequence). Trimming took 5 bases from V and 1 from J; bases not matched to a gene: 7. The CDR3 coding sequence is TGTGCCAGCAGCCCTCCACTAGCGACCCAAGAGACCCAGTACTTC. Translation gives CASSPPLATQETQYF.

At least ten counts were recorded for this clonotype. This chain joins TRBV6-5 and TRBJ1-2, with 9 nucleotides matching TRBD1. CDR3 length: 17 residues. Germline loops: CDR1 MNHEY, CDR2 SVGAGI. The trim removed 3 bases at V and 5 bases at J, leaving 13 bases unmatched. CDR3 bases: TGTGCCAGCAGTTATTCCCCTCCCGGACAGGGGAATTATGGCTACACCTTC. This translates into CASSYSPPGQGNYGYTF.

The V and J genes are TRBV6-2 or TRBV6-3 and TRBJ1-5; tentative D call: TRBD1 (6 bases). Germline V gives CDR1 MNHEY, CDR2 SVGEGT. Trimming cost V 2 bases and J 3 bases, with 11 bases left between them. The CDR3 covers 15 residues. The CDR3 DNA follows: TGTGCCAGCAGTTACAACAGGGACCTCAATCAGCCCCAGCATTTT. It encodes CASSYNRDLNQPQHF.

This clonotype came up a few times. The chain uses TRBV28 and TRBJ2-5, with 8 bases fitting TRBD2. Germline CDR1 and CDR2: MDHEN and SYDVKM. The V and J ends lost 3 bases and 7 bases, in that order; junction bases with no gene match: 16. This CDR3 region has 17 residues. In DNA form, the CDR3 reads TGTGCCAGCAGTTTTTCCCCCTCAGCGGGAGAGGGGGGGACCCAGTACTTC. Its protein product is CASSFSPSAGEGGTQYF.

Worth noting for this clonotype: This sequence may be a read error, since a much larger clone differs from it by one base. The chain joins TRBV19 to TRBJ1-2; D not resolved. V lost 7 bases to trimming and J lost 1 base, with 19 bases between them. The CDR3 runs 16 residues. Germline-derived CDR1 and CDR2 are LNHDA and SQIVND (reference sequence). The DNA of the CDR3 is TGTGCCAGTACCATTCCCGCCGGGGAGATTAACTATGGCTACACCTTC. Its protein product is CASTIPAGEINYGYTF.

J is TRBJ1-1 and V is TRBV5-1; D might be TRBD1 (6 bases). Germline V gene sequence: CDR1 SGHRS, CDR2 YFSETQ. This CDR3 has 14 amino acids. Trimming shortened V by 3 bases and J by 1 base, and 10 bases separated the two germline ends. CDR3 amino acids: CASSWGGQNTEAFF. In DNA, the CDR3 is TGCGCCAGCAGCTGGGGGGGGCAGAACACTGAAGCTTTCTTT.

This clonotype was seen a few times. The V and J genes are TRBV30 and TRBJ2-7, with a possible D match to TRBD2 (6 bases). The CDR3 is 14 residues long. V lost 2 bases, J lost 0 bases, and 11 bases lay in between. Germline CDR1 GTSNPN, CDR2 SVGIG (reference sequence). The CDR3 DNA reads TGTGCCTGGAGTAGGGGCGGGACCTCCTACGAGCAGTACTTC. Its protein product is CAWSRGGTSYEQYF.

This clonotype showed up just a few times. The chain joins TRBV10-3 to TRBJ2-5; D gene ambiguous. Looked up from germline, CDR1 is ENHRY and CDR2 is SYGVKD. This CDR3 has 15 residues. The V end was cut by 0 bases, the J end by 1 base, with 9 bases between. This CDR3 is CAISESYSFQETQYF. CDR3 in DNA: TGTGCCATCAGTGAGTCGTACAGCTTCCAAGAGACCCAGTACTTC.

The chain links TRBV19 to TRBJ2-5; D is unclear. The V and J ends lost 5 bases and 9 bases respectively, with 16 bases between them. This CDR3 has 13 residues. Germline V CDR1 and CDR2: LNHDA, SQIVND (reference sequence). CDR3 residues: CASSVSRDLAQYF. The CDR3, as DNA: TGTGCCAGTAGTGTGTCAAGAGACCTTGCCCAGTACTTC. Full variable domain (missing parts from reference TRBV19 and TRBJ2-5): DGGITQSPKYLFRKEGQNVTLSCEQNLNHDAMYWYRQDPGQGLRLIYYSQIVNDFQKGDIAEGYSVSREKKESFPLTVTSAQKNPTAFYLCASSVSRDLAQYFGPGTRLLVL.

This clonotype was found many times. V gene TRBV6-1 combines with J gene TRBJ2-4; D remains unclear. This CDR3 has 13 amino acids. The germline CDR1 and CDR2 sequences are MNHNS and SASEGT. V was pared by 5 bases and J by 5 bases, with 10 bases between. CDR3 bases: TGTGCCAGCAGTAAGATAACTCAAAACATTCAGTACTTC. Protein: CASSKITQNIQYF.

This clonotype was seen once. The CDR3 is CASSPGDRGSTNTQYF. CDR3 nucleotide sequence: TGCGCCAGCAGCCCGGGGGACAGGGGATCGACAAATACGCAGTATTTT. The chain uses TRBV5-1 and TRBJ2-3, with 10 bases identical to TRBD1. Germline CDR1 SGHRS, CDR2 YFSETQ. The CDR3 extends over 16 amino acids. V lost 4 bases to trimming and J lost 7 bases; unmatched junction nucleotides: 12.